The entry below describes one T cell receptor beta chain. The CDR3 is 14 amino acids. Unmatched junction bases numbered 7, after V lost 5 bases and J lost 4 bases. Germline V gene lookup returns CDR1 MGHDK and CDR2 SYGVNS. The data originate from a study of blood T cell repertoires in COVID-19. Generated by immunoSEQ multiplex PCR, the TCRdb table keeps only in-frame clones and is missing some. The table has around 390,000 clones, 85% to 90% seen once. The receptor was isolated from a woman aged 50 to 60 who had recovered from COVID-19. The V and J genes are TRBV25-1 and TRBJ2-7; 8 positions agree with TRBD1. The material sequenced was PBMCs or T cells enriched from blood (not recorded which). DNA for the CDR3: TGTGCCAGCAGTAGGCGGGACAGGTTATACGAGCAGTACTTC. It yields the protein CASSRRDRLYEQYF.